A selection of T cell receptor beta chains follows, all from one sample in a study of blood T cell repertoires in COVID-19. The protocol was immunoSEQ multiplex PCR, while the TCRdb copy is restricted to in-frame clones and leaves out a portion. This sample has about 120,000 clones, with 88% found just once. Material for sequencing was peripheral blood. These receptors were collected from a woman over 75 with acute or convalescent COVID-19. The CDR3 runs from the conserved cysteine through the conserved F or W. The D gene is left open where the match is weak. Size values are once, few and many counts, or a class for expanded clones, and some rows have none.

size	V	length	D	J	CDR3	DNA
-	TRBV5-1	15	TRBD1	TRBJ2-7	CASSQGWGQVYEQYF	TGCGCCAGCAGCCAGGGATGGGGACAGGTCTACGAGCAGTACTTC
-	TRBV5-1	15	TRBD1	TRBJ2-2	CASSLGQGAAGELFF	TGCGCCAGCAGCTTGGGACAGGGGGCGGCCGGGGAGCTGTTTTTT
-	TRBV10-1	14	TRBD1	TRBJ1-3	CASRRGRQGNTIYF	TGCGCCAGCAGGAGGGGGCGGCAGGGGAACACCATATATTTT
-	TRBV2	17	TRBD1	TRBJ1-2	CASSVVGQGVLIYGYTF	TGTGCCAGCAGTGTGGTAGGGCAGGGGGTGCTTATCTATGGCTACACCTTC
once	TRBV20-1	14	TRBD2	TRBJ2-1	CSASGLAGVDEQFF	TGCAGTGCGAGTGGGCTAGCGGGAGTTGATGAGCAGTTCTTC
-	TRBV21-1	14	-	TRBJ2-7	CASSKIAVSYEQYF	TGTGCCAGCAGCAAAATAGCGGTCTCCTACGAGCAGTACTTC
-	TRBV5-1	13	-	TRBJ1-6	CASSLANNSPLHF	TGCGCCAGCAGCTTGGCTAACAATTCACCCCTCCACTTT
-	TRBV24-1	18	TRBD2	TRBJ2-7	CATSDEIPTSGSSYEQYF	TGTGCCACCAGTGATGAAATACCGACTAGCGGTAGCTCCTACGAGCAGTACTTC
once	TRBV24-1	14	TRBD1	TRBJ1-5	CATRGTGGNQPQHF	TGTGCCACCCGTGGGACAGGGGGTAATCAGCCCCAGCATTTT
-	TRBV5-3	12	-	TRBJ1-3	CARSLAGDTIYF	TGTGCCAGAAGCTTGGCCGGGGACACCATATATTTT
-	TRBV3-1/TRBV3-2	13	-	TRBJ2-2	CAIRRKRIGELFF	TGTGCCATCCGACGAAAGCGGATCGGGGAGCTGTTTTTT
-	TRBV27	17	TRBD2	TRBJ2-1	CASSLRLTSGWGNEQFF	TGTGCCAGCAGTCTCCGATTGACTAGCGGGTGGGGGAATGAGCAGTTCTTC
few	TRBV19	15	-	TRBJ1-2	CASSMSPRGSYGYTF	TGTGCCAGTAGTATGAGCCCCAGGGGCTCCTATGGCTACACCTTC
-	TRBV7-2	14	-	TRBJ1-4	CASSLQGRLEKLFF	TGTGCCAGCAGCTTACAGGGGAGACTAGAAAAACTGTTTTTT
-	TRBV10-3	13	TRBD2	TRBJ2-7	CAISRLASREQYF	TGTGCCATCAGTCGACTAGCTTCACGCGAGCAGTACTTC
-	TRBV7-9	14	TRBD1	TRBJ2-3	CASSLDRATDTQYF	TGTGCCAGCAGTCTTGACAGGGCCACAGATACGCAGTATTTT
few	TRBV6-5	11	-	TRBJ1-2	CASTVNYGYTF	TGTGCCAGCACAGTGAATTATGGCTACACCTTC
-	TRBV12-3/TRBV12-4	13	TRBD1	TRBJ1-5	CASSDRVNQPQHF	TGTGCCAGCAGTGACAGGGTCAATCAGCCCCAGCATTTT
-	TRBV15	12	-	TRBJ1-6	CATSRDNTPLHF	TGTGCCACCAGCAGAGATAATACACCCCTCCACTTT
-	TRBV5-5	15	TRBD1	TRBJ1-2	CASSLRTGSDYGYTF	TGTGCCAGCAGCTTGCGGACAGGGTCGGACTATGGCTACACCTTC
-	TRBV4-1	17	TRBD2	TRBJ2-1	CASSHRYETSTYNEQFF	TGCGCCAGCAGCCATCGCTATGAGACTAGCACTTACAATGAGCAGTTCTTC
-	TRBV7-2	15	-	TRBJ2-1	CASSLDSGGFDEQFF	TGTGCCAGCAGCTTAGATAGCGGTGGATTTGATGAGCAGTTCTTC
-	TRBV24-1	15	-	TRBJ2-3	CATSDSGIYTDTQYF	TGTGCCACCAGTGATTCGGGTATATACACAGATACGCAGTATTTT
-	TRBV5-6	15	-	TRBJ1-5	CASSAGFTRNQPQHF	TGTGCCAGCAGCGCCGGGTTTACAAGGAATCAGCCCCAGCATTTT
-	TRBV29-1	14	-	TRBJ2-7	CSDLQGGRRYEQYF	TGCAGCGACTTACAGGGCGGGCGAAGGTACGAGCAGTACTTC
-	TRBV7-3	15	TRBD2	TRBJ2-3	CASSLGGVFTDTQYF	TGTGCCAGCAGCTTAGGGGGGGTTTTCACAGATACGCAGTATTTT
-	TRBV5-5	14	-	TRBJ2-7	CASSLVSSDYEQYF	TGTGCCAGCAGCTTGGTTTCTAGCGACTACGAGCAGTACTTC
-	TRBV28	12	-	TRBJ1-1	CASSPGGAQAFF	TGTGCCAGCAGTCCTGGTGGAGCCCAAGCTTTCTTT
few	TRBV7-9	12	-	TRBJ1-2	CASSLDIHGYTF	TGTGCCAGCAGCTTAGACATCCATGGCTACACCTTC
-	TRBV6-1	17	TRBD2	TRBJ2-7	CASSDLTLPSGGYEQYF	TGTGCCAGCAGTGACCTGACTTTACCTAGCGGGGGTTACGAGCAGTACTTC
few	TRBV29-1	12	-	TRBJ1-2	CSVARAGYGYTF	TGCAGCGTTGCCAGGGCAGGCTATGGCTACACCTTC
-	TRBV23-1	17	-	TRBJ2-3	CASSQLLSGSPTDTQYF	TGCGCCAGCAGTCAATTGCTATCCGGGTCGCCTACTGATACGCAGTATTTT
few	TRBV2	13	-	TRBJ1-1	CASSVERNTEAFF	TGTGCCAGCAGTGTAGAAAGGAACACTGAAGCTTTCTTT
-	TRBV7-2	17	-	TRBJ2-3	CASSSIGGSPSTDTQYF	TGTGCCAGCAGCTCGATCGGAGGCAGCCCTAGCACAGATACGCAGTATTTT
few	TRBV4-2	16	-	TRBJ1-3	CASSLSGHDSGNTIYF	TGTGCCAGCAGCCTCTCGGGACATGACTCTGGAAACACCATATATTTT
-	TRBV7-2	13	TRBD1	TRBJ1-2	CASSFRGVSGYTF	TGTGCCAGCAGCTTCAGGGGGGTTAGCGGCTACACCTTC
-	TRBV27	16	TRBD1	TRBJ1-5	CASSFRGQGVHQPQHF	TGTGCCAGCAGTTTCAGGGGACAGGGGGTTCATCAGCCCCAGCATTTT
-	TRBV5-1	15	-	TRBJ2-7	CASSLGWEESYEQYF	TGCGCCAGCAGCTTGGGATGGGAGGAGAGTTACGAGCAGTACTTC
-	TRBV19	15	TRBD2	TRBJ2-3	CASSMWGGSTDTQYF	TGTGCCAGTAGTATGTGGGGGGGAAGCACAGATACGCAGTATTTT
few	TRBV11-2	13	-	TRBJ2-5	CASSLAGLGTQYF	TGTGCCAGCAGCTTAGCAGGGTTAGGGACCCAGTACTTC
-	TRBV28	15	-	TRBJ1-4	CASSRPTGDNEKLFF	TGTGCCAGCAGCCGTCCGACAGGTGATAATGAAAAACTGTTTTTT
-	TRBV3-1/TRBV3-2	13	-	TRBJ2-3	CASSPNSKDTQYF	TGTGCCAGCAGCCCCAACAGCAAGGATACGCAGTATTTT
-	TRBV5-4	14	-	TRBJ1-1	CASSVQVLDTEAFF	TGTGCCAGCAGCGTACAGGTCTTGGACACTGAAGCTTTCTTT
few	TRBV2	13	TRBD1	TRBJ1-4	CASKQGDNEKLFF	TGTGCCAGCAAACAGGGGGATAATGAAAAACTGTTTTTT
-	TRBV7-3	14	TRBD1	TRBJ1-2	CASSSYGQGDGYTF	TGTGCCAGCAGCTCCTACGGACAGGGGGATGGCTACACCTTC
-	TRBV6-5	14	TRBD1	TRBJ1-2	CASSRLTGGSRYTF	TGTGCCAGCAGTCGTCTGACAGGGGGGTCACGCTACACCTTC
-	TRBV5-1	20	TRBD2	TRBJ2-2	CASSLGQPSLWTSVTGELFF	TGCGCCAGCAGCTTGGGGCAGCCGAGCCTCTGGACTAGTGTCACCGGGGAGCTGTTTTTT
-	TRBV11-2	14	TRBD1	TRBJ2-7	CASSRGDRGYEQYF	TGTGCCAGCAGCCGGGGGGACAGGGGCTACGAGCAGTACTTC
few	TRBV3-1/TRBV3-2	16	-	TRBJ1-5	CASSLGSVPSNQPQHF	TGTGCCAGCAGCCTCGGTAGCGTGCCTAGCAATCAGCCCCAGCATTTT
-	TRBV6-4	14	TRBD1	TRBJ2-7	CASSKETGPLEQYF	TGTGCCAGCAGTAAGGAGACAGGGCCTCTCGAGCAGTACTTC
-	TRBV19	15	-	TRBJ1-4	CASRTSDSAPEKLFF	TGTGCCAGTAGAACCTCGGACAGTGCCCCTGAAAAACTGTTTTTT
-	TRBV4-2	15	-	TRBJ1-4	CASSQEQGTNEKLFF	TGTGCCAGCAGCCAAGAGCAGGGAACTAATGAAAAACTGTTTTTT
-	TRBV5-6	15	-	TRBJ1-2	CASSQGLAANYGYTF	TGTGCCAGCAGCCAGGGTCTCGCCGCTAACTATGGCTACACCTTC